Each of the 5 T cell receptor beta chains below was sequenced from the same sample in a study of cytomegalovirus exposure and HLA in healthy donors. Amplification used 60 Vbeta primers and 13 Jbeta primers. Method: immunoSEQ multiplex PCR; TCRdb's copy keeps in-frame clones and lacks some. The table lists about 96,000 clones, 65% to 75% of them singletons, with around an eighth in the top ten. Sequencing was done on a sample of PBMCs. The source of these receptors is a woman in her 70s in good health and CMV-seropositive.

The chain's CDR3 is CASNARRGADGELFF. The CDR3 DNA sequence: TGTGCCAGCAACGCCCGCAGGGGGGCCGACGGGGAGCTGTTTTTT. The chain links TRBV2 to TRBJ2-2; D is perhaps TRBD1 (7 bases). Germline-derived CDR1 and CDR2 are SNHLY and FYNNEI. V lost 7 bases to trimming and J lost 7 bases, with 19 bases between them. The CDR3 has 15 residues. Complete variable domain (other parts from reference TRBV2 and TRBJ2-2): EPEVTQTPSHQVTQMGQEVILRCVPISNHLYFYWYRQILGQKVEFLVSFYNNEISEKSEIFDDQFSVERPDGSNFTLKIRSTKLEDSAMYFCASNARRGADGELFFGEGSRLTVL.

This clone has only a few counts. This chain connects TRBV7-6 to TRBJ1-4; D perhaps matches TRBD1 (5 bases). The V and J ends lost 1 base and 1 base respectively, with 7 bases between them. This CDR3 has 15 amino acids. Germline V gene data show CDR1 as SGHVS and CDR2 as FNYEAQ. In DNA, the CDR3 is TGTGCCAGCAGCTTAGTGGGGCGAACTAATGAAAAACTGTTTTTT. Translation gives CASSLVGRTNEKLFF.

The chain joins TRBV28 to TRBJ2-1; 7 bases fit TRBD1. Germline V gives CDR1 MDHEN, CDR2 SYDVKM. This CDR3 region has 16 residues. Trimming cost V 4 bases and J 4 bases; bases outside gene matches: 10. The CDR3: CASSSVQGTKYNEQFF. In DNA, the CDR3 is TGTGCCAGCAGTTCGGTACAGGGGACGAAATACAATGAGCAGTTCTTC.

The V gene is TRBV10-3, the J gene TRBJ2-2; 8 bases align to TRBD1. With V trimmed by 6 bases and J by 5 bases, 5 bases remained unmatched. The CDR3 consists of 14 residues. The germline gives CDR1 ENHRY, CDR2 SYGVKD. CDR3 nucleotides: TGTGCCATCAGGGGGACAGGATTGACCGGGGAGCTGTTTTTT. Amino acid sequence: CAIRGTGLTGELFF.

This sequence joins TRBV4-2 and TRBJ2-5; 9 positions match TRBD1. The J call may be wrong; the DNA end is better matched by TRBJ2-7. This CDR3 contains 14 residues. CDR1 LGHNA and CDR2 YNFKEQ come from the germline V gene. The DNA for the CDR3 is TGTGCCAGCAGCCAAGGACAGGGGGGCGGCGAGCAGTACTTC. This translates into CASSQGQGGGEQYF.